This T cell receptor (beta chain) was observed in a study of T-cell reconstitution after alpha-beta-depleted transplantation in children (dated by TCRdb to the mid-2010s). Concerning the study at large: The study quantitatively tracked T-cell immune reconstitution after TCRalphabeta/CD19-depleted allogeneic hematopoietic cell transplantation in children using TCR repertoire profiling.

V is pared back by 3 bases and J by 8 bases, with 20 bases lying between the germline termini. There are 16 amino acids in the CDR3, from cysteine to phenylalanine inclusive. Here the CDR3 DNA is all that survives: 48 bases in frame from base 1. The library relied on PCR. The reads were generated on an Illumina HiSeq 2500. TCR library preparation used molecular barcoding, with unique molecular identifiers applied to normalize quantification of the TCRbeta repertoire. The raw public reads went through TCRdb reprocessing: fastp at Q25, MiXCR clone calling, in-frame beta chains kept. One record per CDR3 amino acid sequence lists the most common genes and DNA. The sample records 190,000 or so distinct CDR3 sequences, around 6.8% of which are singletons. Around 2.7% of the sample is taken by the ten largest. Many counts were recorded for this clonotype. The clone's antigen remains unknown. Per-base quality was not reported, and no clone a single base away is much larger than it.

The chain is made from TRBV12-3 or TRBV12-4 and TRBJ2-4; TRBD2 is a possible D gene, resting on 7 matching bases. The TCR was taken from a human donor who donated a stem cell graft to a child with Wiskott-Aldrich syndrome. The source was PBMCs from the stem cell graft donor, collected from the stem cell graft. The DNA sequence follows: TGTGCCAGCAGTTTGATAGGATACAGGGAGGGGGACATTCAGTACTTC. The translation is CASSLIGYREGDIQYF.